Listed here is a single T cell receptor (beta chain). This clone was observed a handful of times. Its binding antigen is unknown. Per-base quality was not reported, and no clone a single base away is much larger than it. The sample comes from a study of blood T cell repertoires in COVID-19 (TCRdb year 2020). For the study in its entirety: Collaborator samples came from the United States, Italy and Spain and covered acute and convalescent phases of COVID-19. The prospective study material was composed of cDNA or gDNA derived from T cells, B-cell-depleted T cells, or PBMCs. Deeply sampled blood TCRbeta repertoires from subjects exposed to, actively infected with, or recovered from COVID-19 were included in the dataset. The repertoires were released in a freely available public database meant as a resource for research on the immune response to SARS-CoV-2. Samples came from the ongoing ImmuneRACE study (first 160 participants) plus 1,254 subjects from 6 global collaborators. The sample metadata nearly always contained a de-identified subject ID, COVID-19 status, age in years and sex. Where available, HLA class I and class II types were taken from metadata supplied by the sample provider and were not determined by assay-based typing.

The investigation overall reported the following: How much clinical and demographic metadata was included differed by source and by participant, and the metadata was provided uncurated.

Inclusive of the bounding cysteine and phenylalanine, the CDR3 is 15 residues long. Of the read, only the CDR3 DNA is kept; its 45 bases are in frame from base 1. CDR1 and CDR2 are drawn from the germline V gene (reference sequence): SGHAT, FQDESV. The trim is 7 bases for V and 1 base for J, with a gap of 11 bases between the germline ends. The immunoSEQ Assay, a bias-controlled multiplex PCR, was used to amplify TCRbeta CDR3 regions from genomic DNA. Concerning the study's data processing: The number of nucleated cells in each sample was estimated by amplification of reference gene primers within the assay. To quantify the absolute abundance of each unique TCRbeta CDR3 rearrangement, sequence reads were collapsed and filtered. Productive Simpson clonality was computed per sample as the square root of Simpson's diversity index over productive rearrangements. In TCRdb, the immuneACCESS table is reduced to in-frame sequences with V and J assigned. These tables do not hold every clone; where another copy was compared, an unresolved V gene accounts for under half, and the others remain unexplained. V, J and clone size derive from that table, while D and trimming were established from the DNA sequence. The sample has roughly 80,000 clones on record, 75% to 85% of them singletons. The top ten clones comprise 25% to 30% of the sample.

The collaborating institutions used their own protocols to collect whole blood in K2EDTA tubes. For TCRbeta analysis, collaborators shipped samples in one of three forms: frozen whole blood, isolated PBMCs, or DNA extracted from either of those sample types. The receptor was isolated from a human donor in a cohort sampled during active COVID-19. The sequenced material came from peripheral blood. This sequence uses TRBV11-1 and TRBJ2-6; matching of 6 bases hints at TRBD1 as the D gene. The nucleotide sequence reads TGTGCCAGCACCCCCGGACAGTCTGGGGCCAACGTCCTGACTTTC. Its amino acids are CASTPGQSGANVLTF.